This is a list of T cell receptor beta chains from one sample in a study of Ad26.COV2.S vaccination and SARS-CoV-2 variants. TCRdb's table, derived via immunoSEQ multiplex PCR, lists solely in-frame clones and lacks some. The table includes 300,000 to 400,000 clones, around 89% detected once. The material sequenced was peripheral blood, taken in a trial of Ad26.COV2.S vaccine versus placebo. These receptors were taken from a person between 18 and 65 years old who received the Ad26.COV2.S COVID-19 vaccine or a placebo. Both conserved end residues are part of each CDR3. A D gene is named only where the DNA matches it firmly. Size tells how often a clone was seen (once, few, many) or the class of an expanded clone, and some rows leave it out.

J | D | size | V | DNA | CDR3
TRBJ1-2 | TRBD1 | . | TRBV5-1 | TGCGCCAGCAGCCCTCCCGGGACAGGCGACTCCTATGGCTACACCTTC | CASSPPGTGDSYGYTF
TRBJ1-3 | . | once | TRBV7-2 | TGTGCCAGCAGCTCTAGTAGGGGAAACACCATATATTTT | CASSSSRGNTIYF
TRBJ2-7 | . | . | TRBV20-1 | TGCAGTGCTCCCGGACGGGACGAGCAGTACTTC | CSAPGRDEQYF
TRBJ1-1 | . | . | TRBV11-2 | TGTGCCAGCAGTTCCAGTCCAGGTGGGAACACTGAAGCTTTCTTT | CASSSSPGGNTEAFF
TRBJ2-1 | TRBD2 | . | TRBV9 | TGTGCCAGCAGCAAACTAGCGGGAGGCAATGAGCAGTTCTTC | CASSKLAGGNEQFF
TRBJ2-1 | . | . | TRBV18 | TGTGCCAGCTCACCTGGAGCAAGCAATGAGCAGTTCTTC | CASSPGASNEQFF
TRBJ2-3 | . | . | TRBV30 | TGTGCCTGGGACCGTATTGAGCGGCGCACAGATACGCAGTATTTT | CAWDRIERRTDTQYF
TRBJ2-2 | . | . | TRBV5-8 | TGTGCCAGCAGCTGGACAGTTTCGAACACCGGGGAGCTGTTTTTT | CASSWTVSNTGELFF
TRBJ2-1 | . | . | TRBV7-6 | TGTGCCAGCAGCTTAGCGGTCCAGGACCCCAGCTCCTACAATGAGCAGTTCTTC | CASSLAVQDPSSYNEQFF
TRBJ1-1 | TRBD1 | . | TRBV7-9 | TGTGCCAGCAGCTCAGGACAGGGGACCACTGAAGCTTTCTTT | CASSSGQGTTEAFF
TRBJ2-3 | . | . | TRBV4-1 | TGCGCCAGCAGCGAGGCGCTAGTTTGGGATACGCAGTATTTT | CASSEALVWDTQYF
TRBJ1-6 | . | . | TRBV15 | TGTGCCACCAGCTTTGATTTAGGTTCACCCCTCCACTTT | CATSFDLGSPLHF
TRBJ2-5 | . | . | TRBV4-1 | TGCGCCAGCAGCCAAGAGATAGGGAGTCACCAAGAGACCCAGTACTTC | CASSQEIGSHQETQYF
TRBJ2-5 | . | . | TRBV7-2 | TGTGCCAGCAGCTTAGCGACAGCTCAAGAGACCCAGTACTTC | CASSLATAQETQYF
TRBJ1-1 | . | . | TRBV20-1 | TGCAGTGCTAGTACAAGGGGATTTAACACTGAAGCTTTCTTT | CSASTRGFNTEAFF
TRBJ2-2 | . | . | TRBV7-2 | TGTGCCAGCAGCTTGGACACGATCACCGGGGAGCTGTTTTTT | CASSLDTITGELFF
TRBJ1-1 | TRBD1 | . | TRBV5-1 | TGCGCCAGCAGCTTGTCAGGACAGGGGGCCACTGAAGCTTTCTTT | CASSLSGQGATEAFF
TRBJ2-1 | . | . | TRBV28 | TGTGCCAGCAGTTTAACCCCTCCAGGAATATACAATGAGCAGTTCTTC | CASSLTPPGIYNEQFF
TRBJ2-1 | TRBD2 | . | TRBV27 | TGTGCCAGCAGTTTATCGTCCTATAGCGGGGCCACCTATGAGCAGTTCTTC | CASSLSSYSGATYEQFF
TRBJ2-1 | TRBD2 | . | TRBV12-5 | TGTGCTAGTGGTTTGGTTCCCGGACTAGCGGGAGGCAATGAGCAGTTCTTC | CASGLVPGLAGGNEQFF
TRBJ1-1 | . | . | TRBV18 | TGTGCCAGCTCAGAGACAGTCTTGAACACTGAAGCTTTCTTT | CASSETVLNTEAFF
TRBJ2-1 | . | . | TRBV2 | TGTGCCAGCAGTGAGAGGAATGAGCAGTTCTTC | CASSERNEQFF
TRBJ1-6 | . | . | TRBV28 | TGTGCCAGCAGTTTTAGAGGGTTAGGTTCACCCCTCCACTTT | CASSFRGLGSPLHF
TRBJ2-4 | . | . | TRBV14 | TGTGCCAGCAGGCTCACAGGGGCCAAAAACATTCAGTACTTC | CASRLTGAKNIQYF
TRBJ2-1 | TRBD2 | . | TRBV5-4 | TGTGCCAGCAGTTTACTAGCGGGTCTGTCCTACAATGAGCAGTTCTTC | CASSLLAGLSYNEQFF
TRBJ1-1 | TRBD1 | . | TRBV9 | TGTGCCAGCAGAGAGGGGACAGGCGGGACTGAAGCTTTCTTT | CASREGTGGTEAFF
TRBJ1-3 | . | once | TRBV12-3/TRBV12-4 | TGTGCCAGCGGTCCGGGAAACACCATATATTTT | CASGPGNTIYF
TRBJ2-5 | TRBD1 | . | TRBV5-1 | TGCGCCAGCAGCTTCGGGACAGGAGTCCAAGAGACCCAGTACTTC | CASSFGTGVQETQYF
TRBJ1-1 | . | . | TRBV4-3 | TGCGCCAGCAGCCATAACCGGGGCCAAAACACTGAAGCTTTCTTT | CASSHNRGQNTEAFF